Listed here is a single TCR beta chain. Its specificity is unknown. This record comes from a study of cytomegalovirus exposure and HLA in healthy donors. Study-wide findings and caveats: Rarity characterized most TCR sequences, yet some public TCRs appeared in many donors. Researchers reported in a later analysis that a missense DCLRE1C variant was tied to TCR beta V- and J-gene trimming. In an earlier analysis, about 87% or about 30%: the productive usage of most TCR beta V segments.

It was with 60 Vbeta and 13 Jbeta primers that the PCR ran. Using immunoSEQ multiplex PCR, the repertoire was profiled, and TCRdb retains in-frame clones only, with some absent. The table lists roughly 130,000 clones, 70% to 85% of them singletons. The specimen sequenced was PBMCs. This receptor was identified in a woman aged 55-75 years in good health and CMV-seropositive.

The CDR3 spells CASSGLAGGTDTQYF. The CDR3 DNA reads TGTGCCAGCAGCGGACTAGCGGGGGGGACAGATACGCAGTATTTT. The chain has TRBV9 and TRBJ2-3; 14 bases map to TRBD2. Germline CDR1 SGDLS, CDR2 YYNGEE. The CDR3 loop spans 15 amino acids. Losses at the gene ends were 3 bases for V and 3 bases for J; bases not matched to a gene: 0.